The entry that follows covers one TCR beta chain sequence. What it binds is unknown. These data belong to a study of shared clonotypes between healthy human individuals. This CDR3 has 13 amino acids. Germline values: CDR1 LNHDA, CDR2 SQIVND (reference sequence). V was cut by 9 bases and J by 4 bases, with 15 bases left in between. General study results and limits: Naive subsets generally exceeded memory subsets in estimated richness. Some clonotypes were shared by all four sorted-subset donors, while others were not shared. The non-shared ones had lower generation probabilities than the shared ones. Rarefaction indicated that sorted-subset sequencing remained incomplete although depth was large. The sole specimen, blood, was sampled, and tissue repertoires likely differ.

Only in-frame clones appear in the TCRdb table, and some are missing; sequencing was by immunoSEQ multiplex PCR. In the table there are about 380,000 clones, around 96% of which are singletons. The receptor was isolated from a man aged 25-45 years in good health. This sequence joins TRBV19 and TRBJ1-1; D call uncertain. Sequenced: memory CD8+ T cells sorted from blood. The subset was: CD45RO+ cells pooled with CCR7-negative TemRA cells. CDR3 in amino acids: CASPRDFGTEAFF. The CDR3 DNA sequence: TGTGCCAGCCCTAGGGATTTCGGCACTGAAGCTTTCTTT. Drawing the rest from reference TRBV19 and TRBJ1-1, the complete variable domain is DGGITQSPKYLFRKEGQNVTLSCEQNLNHDAMYWYRQDPGQGLRLIYYSQIVNDFQKGDIAEGYSVSREKKESFPLTVTSAQKNPTAFYLCASPRDFGTEAFFGQGTRLTVV.